What follows describes a single T cell receptor beta chain. Its matching antigen is unknown. The sample comes from a study of early T cells in non-severe SARS-CoV-2 infection. General study points: Clonotype matching in VDJdb favored anti-spike CD8 responses and did not capture private and CD4 specificities.

Trimming removed 5 bases from V and 4 bases from J, with 14 bases in between. Germline CDR1 and CDR2: MNHEY and SVGAGI. CDR3 length: 15 residues. Individual cDNA molecules were tagged with unique molecular identifiers, the study reported. A single record per CDR3 protein comes from TCRdb applying MiXCR to the 5' RACE reads. The sample has around 60,000 distinct CDR3 sequences, around 13% seen once; the top ten hold roughly 4.2%. The chain recombines TRBV6-5 with TRBJ2-2; tentative D call: TRBD2 (7 bases). Sequenced: whole blood. The TCR comes from an adult who was a healthcare worker with PCR-confirmed SARS-CoV-2 infection or an uninfected control (not recorded which). CDR3 sequence: CASSARGRITGELFF. Here the CDR3 DNA reads TGTGCCAGCAGTGCGCGGGGGCGCATCACCGGGGAGCTGTTTTTT.